The T cell receptor (beta chain) under discussion was sequenced for a study of cytomegalovirus exposure and HLA in healthy donors. Germline V lookup: CDR1 KGHSH, CDR2 LQKENI. The ends were cut back, 2 bases at V and 3 bases at J, with 13 bases in the middle. This CDR3 contains 16 residues. The study sampled nominally healthy donors, though unrecorded immune exposures were likely. The PCR contained 60 Vbeta and 13 Jbeta primers. TCRdb's table, derived via immunoSEQ multiplex PCR, lists solely in-frame clones and lacks some. Here the sample spans 250,000 to 300,000 clones, 84% being singletons. The gene calls are TRBV18 and TRBJ2-2; D is possibly TRBD2 (5 bases). The sequenced sample consisted of PBMCs. The clonotype comes from a woman in her thirties or forties in good health and CMV-seropositive. The CDR3 sequence is CASSPSSGRDTGELFF. CDR3 nucleotides: TGTGCCAGCTCACCATCGAGCGGTCGAGACACCGGGGAGCTGTTTTTT.